The 21 T cell receptor beta chains listed next were all sequenced from one sample in a study of blood T cell repertoires in COVID-19. Some clones are missing from TCRdb's copy, which holds only in-frame ones; the method was immunoSEQ multiplex PCR. The sample includes 150,000 to 200,000 clones, 88% of them seen just once. Sequences were obtained from peripheral blood. The origin of the receptors is a human donor in a cohort sampled during active COVID-19.

J is TRBJ2-3 and V is TRBV5-4; possible D gene TRBD2, 5 bases. With 4 bases removed from V and 6 bases from J, the gap between germline ends came to 9 bases. From germline, CDR1 is SGHNT and CDR2 YYREEE (reference sequence). The CDR3 has 12 amino acids. CDR3 in DNA: TGTGCCAGCAGCCTAGCCTTGGATACGCAGTATTTT. As protein: CASSLALDTQYF.

The chain is built from TRBV10-1 and TRBJ2-2; perhaps TRBD1 as D (6 bases). The V end lost 6 bases, the J end lost 8 bases, and 13 bases lay between the germline ends. Germline loops: CDR1 WNHNN, CDR2 SYGVQD (reference sequence). This CDR3 region has 13 residues. In DNA, the CDR3 is TGCGCCAGCAGCGCAGGGGCTCTGGGGGAGCTGTTTTTT. Translated: CASSAGALGELFF.

The chain carries TRBV5-1 and TRBJ2-3; 7 bases fit TRBD2. There are 16 residues in the CDR3. Germline CDR1 is SGHRS and CDR2 is YFSETQ. Trimming removed 0 bases from V and 3 bases from J; junction bases left unmatched: 7. The DNA for the CDR3 is TGCGCCAGCAGCTTGGCGGGCGGGAGATCAACAGATACGCAGTATTTT. Translated: CASSLAGGRSTDTQYF.

The rearrangement joins TRBV3-1 (or the pseudogene TRBV3-2) to TRBJ2-2; D perhaps matches TRBD2 (7 bases). Germline lookup yields CDR1 LGHDT and CDR2 YNNKEL (reference sequence). The length of the CDR3 is 15 residues. The ends were cut back, 4 bases at V and 3 bases at J, with 12 bases in the middle. The CDR3 bases are TGTGCCAGCAGCCTTCGGGGGGCGGACACCGGGGAGCTGTTTTTT. Amino acids: CASSLRGADTGELFF.

The V call is TRBV28, the J call TRBJ2-3; D ambiguous. Germline CDR1 is MDHEN and CDR2 is SYDVKM. This CDR3 contains 15 residues. V was shortened by 4 bases and J by 3 bases, with 14 bases between the two germline ends. The CDR3 sequence: CASSSNTPGTDTQYF. The CDR3 nucleotides are TGTGCCAGCAGTTCAAACACGCCCGGGACAGATACGCAGTATTTT.

This chain connects TRBV7-2 to TRBJ2-7; 7 nucleotides align to TRBD2. CDR1 and CDR2 (germline): SGHTA, FQGNSA. The CDR3 consists of 16 residues. Trimming at V came to 3 bases and at J to 4 bases, leaving 12 bases not matched to a gene. In DNA form, the CDR3 reads TGTGCCAGCAGCTTGGGAGCGGGGTCATCGGCGTACGAGCAGTACTTC. Its translation is CASSLGAGSSAYEQYF.

The CDR3 is CAWSKGAGGVNQPQHF. CDR3 DNA sequence: TGTGCCTGGAGTAAGGGGGCAGGGGGCGTCAATCAGCCCCAGCATTTT. This chain connects TRBV30 to TRBJ1-5, with 8 positions matching TRBD1. The CDR3 totals 16 residues. CDR1 and CDR2 from the germline V gene are GTSNPN and SVGIG (reference sequence). J gave up 3 bases and V 2 bases, and 9 bases lay outside the gene matches.

This sequence joins TRBV6-2 or TRBV6-3 and TRBJ2-7; 7 positions match TRBD2. The ends lost 4 bases at V and 0 bases at J; junction bases unmatched: 6. There are 15 residues in the CDR3. Germline V gene lookup returns CDR1 MNHEY and CDR2 SVGEGT. The CDR3 sequence: CASSFSWGGSYEQYF. CDR3 nucleotide sequence: TGTGCCAGCAGTTTCTCATGGGGGGGCTCCTACGAGCAGTACTTC.

CDR3 sequence reads: CASRGQGGVNTEAFF. The CDR3 coding sequence is TGTGCCAGCAGAGGACAGGGTGGGGTTAACACTGAAGCTTTCTTT. The chain carries TRBV2 and TRBJ1-1; 8 bases agree with TRBD1. This CDR3 is built from 15 residues. From germline, CDR1 is SNHLY and CDR2 FYNNEI. With V trimmed by 6 bases and J by 2 bases, 8 bases remained unmatched.

The CDR3 DNA sequence: TGTGCCACCAGTGATTTTGACCGACTAGCGGGACAAGAGACCCAGTACTTC. It yields the protein CATSDFDRLAGQETQYF. V usage is TRBV24-1 and J usage is TRBJ2-5; 11 bases align to TRBD2. The CDR3 runs to 17 residues. Germline CDR1 is KGHDR and CDR2 is SFDVKD. J was trimmed by 2 bases and V by 1 base; bases with no gene match: 5.

The CDR3 nucleotides read TGTGCCAGCAGCTTGGGGGCTAGCGGCCCACTTGGGGACCAGTACTTC. Translation: CASSLGASGPLGDQYF. This rearrangement joins TRBV5-4 to TRBJ2-5, with 7 nucleotides matching TRBD2. Trimming removed 0 bases from V and 10 bases from J; junction bases left unmatched: 15. The germline V gene has CDR1 SGHNT and CDR2 YYREEE (reference sequence). This CDR3 has 16 amino acids.

The rearrangement joins TRBV9 to TRBJ2-3, with D possibly matching TRBD2 (5 bases). V was pared by 0 bases and J by 10 bases, with 15 bases between. Germline V gene sequence: CDR1 SGDLS, CDR2 YYNGEE. The CDR3 is made up of 14 amino acids. Written as DNA, the CDR3 is TGTGCCAGCAGCGTAGGGACGGGGAGTGGGCCGCAGTATTTT. This sequence encodes CASSVGTGSGPQYF.

This rearrangement joins TRBV15 to TRBJ1-5, with 7 bases matching TRBD1. J was trimmed by 2 bases and V by 4 bases; bases with no gene match: 2. The CDR3 sequence is 14 residues long. Germline CDR1 reads LNHNV; CDR2 reads YYDKDF (reference sequence). DNA for the CDR3: TGTGCCACCAGCATCGGACAGGGCAATCAGCCCCAGCATTTT. Protein sequence: CATSIGQGNQPQHF.

V gene TRBV10-3 combines with J gene TRBJ1-1, with D possibly matching TRBD1 (5 bases). The germline CDR1 and CDR2 sequences are ENHRY and SYGVKD. V was clipped by 5 bases and J by 4 bases, with 14 bases between them. The CDR3 length is 14 residues. The CDR3 loop reads CAISPLGGGTEAFF. CDR3 in DNA: TGTGCCATCAGTCCTCTCGGGGGAGGCACTGAAGCTTTCTTT.

The gene calls are TRBV6-6 and TRBJ2-7; no clear D. Per germline, CDR1 MNHNY and CDR2 SVGAGI (reference sequence). The CDR3 spans 9 residues. The germline V and J ends were trimmed by 11 bases and 6 bases, with 8 bases remaining between them. CDR3: CAAGFEQYF. The CDR3 coding sequence is TGTGCCGCCGGGTTCGAGCAGTACTTC.

This rearrangement joins TRBV19 to TRBJ1-1; D ambiguous. The V gene lost 5 bases and the J gene lost 2 bases, with 9 bases spanning the gap. Germline V gene sequence: CDR1 LNHDA, CDR2 SQIVND (reference sequence). The CDR3 consists of 13 residues. The DNA of the CDR3 is TGTGCCAGTAGTCCGACATCTAACACTGAAGCTTTCTTT. Its protein product is CASSPTSNTEAFF.

This clone was observed a single time. This rearrangement joins TRBV7-9 to TRBJ2-1; no definite D call. Germline CDR1 SEHNR, CDR2 FQNEAQ (reference sequence). The germline V and J ends were trimmed by 7 bases and 0 bases, with 16 bases remaining between them. CDR3 size: 16 residues. This chain's CDR3 is CASNLLENSSYNEQFF. The DNA for the CDR3 is TGTGCCAGCAATCTACTGGAGAATAGCTCCTACAATGAGCAGTTCTTC.

The chain joins TRBV5-4 to TRBJ1-2; TRBD1 matches 7 bases. CDR1 and CDR2 from the germline V gene are SGHNT and YYREEE (reference sequence). The CDR3 has 13 residues. J lost 5 bases, V lost 2 bases, and 3 bases had no gene match. The CDR3 nucleotides are TGTGCCAGCAGCTTAGACAGGGTGTATGGCTACACCTTC. This gives the protein CASSLDRVYGYTF.

The chain joins TRBV5-1 to TRBJ2-3; 9 bases line up with TRBD1. CDR3 size: 16 residues. V trimming: 0 bases; J trimming: 6 bases; junction bases outside the gene matches: 8. Germline-derived CDR1 and CDR2 are SGHRS and YFSETQ. Written as DNA, the CDR3 is TGCGCCAGCAGCTTGGGGGGACAGGGACGAGTGGATACGCAGTATTTT. As protein: CASSLGGQGRVDTQYF.

V is TRBV6-5 and J is TRBJ2-7, with 9 bases that match TRBD1. V was pared by 8 bases and J by 4 bases, with 6 bases of the junction left unmatched. Germline-derived CDR1 and CDR2 are MNHEY and SVGAGI. There are 13 residues in the CDR3. The CDR3 sequence is CASGRGQGYEQYF. The CDR3 DNA follows: TGTGCCAGCGGCCGTGGACAGGGGTACGAGCAGTACTTC.

J is TRBJ2-7 and V is TRBV25-1, with D maybe TRBD1 (6 bases). Trimming removed 2 bases at V and 3 bases at J, with 14 bases between. Germline-derived CDR1 and CDR2 are MGHDK and SYGVNS. CDR3 length: 15 amino acids. The CDR3 region has the DNA TGTGCCAGCAGTGAAACGACAGGAACGAGCTACGAGCAGTACTTC. Protein: CASSETTGTSYEQYF.